This T cell receptor beta chain is drawn from a study of blood T cell repertoires in COVID-19. Study-wide background: In each case, the material was cDNA or gDNA derived from T cells, B-cell-depleted T cells, or PBMCs.

The germline CDR1 and CDR2 sequences are LGHDT and YNNKEL (reference sequence). The V and J ends lost 0 bases and 8 bases, in that order; junction bases with no gene match: 6. The CDR3 runs to 14 residues. Using immunoSEQ multiplex PCR, the repertoire was profiled, and TCRdb retains in-frame clones only, with some absent. The sample holds about 74,000 clones, 88% seen once. The chain links TRBV3-1 (or the pseudogene TRBV3-2) to TRBJ1-2; TRBD1 matches 7 bases. Material: peripheral blood. The TCR sequence derives from a woman older than 75 with active or convalescent COVID-19. CDR3 nucleotide sequence: TGTGCCAGCAGCCAAGATCACAGGGGAAGAGGCTACACCTTC. Translating it yields CASSQDHRGRGYTF.